The next 2 T cell receptor beta chains were all read from a single sample in a study of blood T cell repertoires in COVID-19. Measured with immunoSEQ multiplex PCR; TCRdb has only the in-frame clones, and not every one. Here the sample spans about 74,000 clones, around 90% being singletons. The source material was peripheral blood. The source of these receptors is an elderly woman with active or convalescent COVID-19.

This sequence joins TRBV5-1 and TRBJ2-5, with D maybe TRBD1 (6 bases). V was shortened by 1 base and J by 4 bases, with 11 bases between the two germline ends. This CDR3 has 14 residues. CDR1 and CDR2 (germline): SGHRS, YFSETQ. CDR3: CASSLTGSRETQYF. DNA for the CDR3: TGCGCCAGCAGCTTGACAGGGAGTCGAGAGACCCAGTACTTC.

The chain carries TRBV7-6 and TRBJ2-7; 11 bases are shared with TRBD1. J gave up 6 bases and V 5 bases, and 12 bases lay outside the gene matches. CDR1 and CDR2 from the germline V gene are SGHVS and FNYEAQ. The CDR3 contains 16 residues. DNA for the CDR3: TGTGCCAGCAGCCCTAGGATGGGACAGGGGGAACTCGAGCAGTACTTC. It yields the protein CASSPRMGQGELEQYF. Drawing the rest from reference TRBV7-6 and TRBJ2-7, the complete variable domain is GAGVSQSPRYKVTKRGQDVALRCDPISGHVSLYWYRQALGQGPEFLTYFNYEAQQDKSGLPNDRFSAERPEGSISTLTIQRTEQRDSAMYRCASSPRMGQGELEQYFGPGTRLTVT.